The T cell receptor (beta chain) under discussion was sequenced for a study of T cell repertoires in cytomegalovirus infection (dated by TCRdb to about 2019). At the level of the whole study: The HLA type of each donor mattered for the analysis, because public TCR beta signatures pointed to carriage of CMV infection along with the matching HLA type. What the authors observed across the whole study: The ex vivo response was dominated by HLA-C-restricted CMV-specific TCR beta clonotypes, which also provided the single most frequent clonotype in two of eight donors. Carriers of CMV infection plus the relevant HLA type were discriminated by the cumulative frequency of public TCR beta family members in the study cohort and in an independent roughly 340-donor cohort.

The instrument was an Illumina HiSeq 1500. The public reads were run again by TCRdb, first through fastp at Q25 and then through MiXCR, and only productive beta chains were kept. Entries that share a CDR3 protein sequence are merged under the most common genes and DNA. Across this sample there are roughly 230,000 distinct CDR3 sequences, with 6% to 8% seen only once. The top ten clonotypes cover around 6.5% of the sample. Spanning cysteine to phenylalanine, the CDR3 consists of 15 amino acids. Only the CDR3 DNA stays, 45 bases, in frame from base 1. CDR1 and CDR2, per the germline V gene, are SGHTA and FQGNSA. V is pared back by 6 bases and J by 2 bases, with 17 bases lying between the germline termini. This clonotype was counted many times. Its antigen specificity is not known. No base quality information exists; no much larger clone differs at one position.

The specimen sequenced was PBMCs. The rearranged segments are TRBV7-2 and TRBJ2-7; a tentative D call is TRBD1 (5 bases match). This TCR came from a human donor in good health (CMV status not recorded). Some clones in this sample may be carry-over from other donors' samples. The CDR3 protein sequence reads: CASSIGFDSPYEQYF. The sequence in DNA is TGTGCCAGCAGTATAGGGTTCGACAGCCCCTACGAGCAGTACTTC. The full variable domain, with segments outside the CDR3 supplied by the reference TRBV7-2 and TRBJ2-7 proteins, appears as GAGVSQSPSNKVTEKGKDVELRCDPISGHTALYWYRQSLGQGLEFLIYFQGNSAPDKSGLPSDRFSAERTGGSVSTLTIQRTQQEDSAVYLCASSIGFDSPYEQYFGPGTRLTVT.